The 28 T cell receptor beta chains below come from one sample, sequenced in a study of tumor-infiltrating lymphocytes in primary liver carcinoma. The study extracted blood RNA from unsorted whole blood and also extracted germline DNA. Constant-region priming of 500 ng total RNA yielded TCR beta cDNA. The TCR beta library was amplified through three nested multiplex PCR rounds in a modified ARM-PCR procedure. Researchers ran the first two PCR rounds for roughly 11 cycles each with TRBV1-TRBV30 forward primers and a C-beta reverse primer. TCRdb called the multiplex PCR reads again in MiXCR, with one record for every CDR3 protein. The sample has approximately 340,000 distinct CDR3 sequences; less than 75% are singletons. Sequencing was carried out using peripheral blood. The receptors shown here come from a man between 35 and 55 years old with primary liver carcinoma and hepatitis B virus infection.

The CDR3 loop is CASSSGELRLAIGEQFF. CDR3 coding DNA: TGTGCCAGCAGCTCGGGTGAACTGCGATTAGCAATAGGTGAGCAGTTCTTC. The rearrangement uses TRBV5-6 and TRBJ2-1; D unclear. Germline values: CDR1 SGHDT, CDR2 YYEEEE. The CDR3 sequence is 17 residues long. V dropped 3 bases and J dropped 9 bases, with 25 bases sitting between them.

The chain is built from TRBV11-2 and TRBJ2-1; D uncertain. CDR1 and CDR2 (germline): SGHAT, FQNNGV. This CDR3 is built from 13 residues. V lost 5 bases, J lost 10 bases, and 15 bases lay in between. The CDR3 DNA reads as TGTGCCAGCAGCGTTGGTGTCTCACAAGAGCAGTTCTTC. This sequence encodes CASSVGVSQEQFF. The whole variable domain, remainder taken from reference TRBV11-2 and TRBJ2-1, is EAGVAQSPRYKIIEKRQSVAFWCNPISGHATLYWYQQILGQGPKLLIQFQNNGVVDDSQLPKDRFSAERLKGVDSTLKIQPAKLEDSAVYLCASSVGVSQEQFFGPGTRLTVL.

About this clonotype itself: This may stem from a read error, because a much larger clone lies one nucleotide away. V and J are TRBV6-2 or TRBV6-3 and TRBJ2-6, with 8 bases aligning to TRBD1. Germline V gene lookup returns CDR1 MNHEY and CDR2 SVGEGT. The CDR3 loop spans 16 amino acids. The CDR3 DNA sequence: TGTGTCAGCAGACCCGACAGGGGCTCTGGGGCCAACGTCCTGACTTTC. Residues: CVSRPDRGSGANVLTF.

The gene calls are TRBV5-6 and TRBJ2-7; D may be TRBD2 (5 bases). The V end lost 3 bases, the J end lost 0 bases, and 13 bases lay between the germline ends. CDR3 size: 15 residues. Germline CDR1 is SGHDT and CDR2 is YYEEEE. CDR3 amino acids: CASSWDSVDSYEQYF. The CDR3 bases are TGTGCCAGCAGCTGGGATAGCGTTGACTCCTACGAGCAGTACTTC. Drawing the rest from reference TRBV5-6 and TRBJ2-7, the complete variable domain is DAGVTQSPTHLIKTRGQQVTLRCSPKSGHDTVSWYQQALGQGPQFIFQYYEEEERQRGNFPDRFSGHQFPNYSSELNVNALLLGDSALYLCASSWDSVDSYEQYFGPGTRLTVT.

On this clonotype itself: A read error is possible here, since a much larger clone lies one base away. The conserved final phenylalanine or tryptophan is absent from the CDR3, which likely points to a read error. The gene calls are TRBV4-1 and TRBJ1-6; weak D call: TRBD1 (6 bases). V lost 4 bases, J lost 0 bases, and 13 bases lay in between. This CDR3 comprises 17 residues. Looked up from germline, CDR1 is MGHRA and CDR2 is YSYEKL. CDR3: CASSPEGGSSYNSPLHI. The DNA for the CDR3 is TGCGCCAGCAGCCCTGAAGGGGGGAGCTCCTATAATTCACCCCTCCACATT.

This clonotype has only one observation. This may arise from a read error, as a much more abundant clone is one base away. The V and J genes are TRBV12-3 or TRBV12-4 and TRBJ2-2; D uncertain. The CDR3 consists of 15 residues. The V and J ends lost 5 bases and 1 base respectively, with 11 bases between them. The CDR3 protein is CASSPIAGNTGELFF. Written as DNA, the CDR3 is TGTGCCAGCAGTCCCATTGCAGGGAACACCGGGGAGCTGTTTTTT.

This clonotype was detected ten times or more. V gene TRBV4-1 combines with J gene TRBJ2-3, with 7 bases that match TRBD1. J was trimmed by 1 base and V by 2 bases; bases with no gene match: 3. Germline assignment: CDR1 MGHRA and CDR2 YSYEKL. CDR3 length equals 15 residues. The CDR3 region is CASSQTGTGTDTQYF. The DNA for the CDR3 is TGCGCCAGCAGCCAAACCGGGACAGGCACAGATACGCAGTATTTT.

A note on this clonotype: This may arise from a read error, as a much more abundant clone is one base away. V gene TRBV5-5 combines with J gene TRBJ2-7, with 7 bases lining up with TRBD1. Per the germline V gene, CDR1 is SGHKS and CDR2 is YYEKEE (reference sequence). The CDR3 covers 15 residues. In nucleotides, the CDR3 is TGTACCAGCAGCTTGGGGTCGGACAGGAGATACGAGCAGTACTTC. Translating it yields CTSSLGSDRRYEQYF.

J is TRBJ1-1 and V is TRBV6-5, with D possibly TRBD1 on 6 matching bases. In germline, CDR1 is MNHEY, CDR2 SVGAGI. V gave up 6 bases and J gave up 4 bases, with 15 bases separating them. This CDR3 region has 14 residues. CDR3 DNA: TGTGCCAGCAGCCAGAACAGGGAGAGCACTGAAGCTTTCTTT. Amino acid sequence: CASSQNRESTEAFF.

The rearrangement links TRBV9 to TRBJ2-3, with D possibly matching TRBD2 (5 bases). Trimming took 0 bases from V and 2 from J, leaving 10 bases between them. CDR1 is SGDLS and CDR2 is YYNGEE in the germline V gene. This CDR3 has 15 amino acids. As DNA, the CDR3 is TGTGCCAGCAGCGTAGAGACCGGGAACACAGATACGCAGTATTTT. It encodes CASSVETGNTDTQYF.

The chain carries TRBV6-6 and TRBJ1-6, with TRBD1 matching over 9 bases. This CDR3 has 14 residues. The V gene's germline CDR1 is MNHNY and CDR2 SVGAGI (reference sequence). The J segment lost 7 bases and the V segment lost 5 bases, leaving 3 bases of the junction unmatched. CDR3 DNA: TGTGCCAGCAGTACAGGGGGCTTAAATTCACCCCTCCACTTT. This gives the protein CASSTGGLNSPLHF.

This clonotype came up a few times. The chain joins TRBV28 to TRBJ1-5; D is perhaps TRBD1 (6 bases). CDR1 and CDR2 (germline): MDHEN, SYDVKM. The ends were cut back, 5 bases at V and 2 bases at J, with 16 bases in the middle. This CDR3 is built from 16 residues. CDR3 sequence (DNA): TGTGCCAGCAGTCCTACAGGGCGGATGGGCAATCAGCCCCAGCATTTT. Translating it yields CASSPTGRMGNQPQHF.

This clonotype has a single count. The junction shows a germline mismatch at one end, possibly a read error. The rearrangement joins TRBV14 to TRBJ1-5; 10 positions match TRBD1. The CDR3 totals 20 residues. Germline CDR1 reads SGHDN; CDR2 reads FVKESK. CDR3 in amino acids: CASSQEWGSAGQGVHQSQDF. The CDR3 region has the DNA TGTGCCAGCAGCCAAGAATGGGGGTCAGCCGGACAGGGGGTACATCAGTCCCAGGATTTT.

This clonotype was found a few times. V and J are TRBV5-5 and TRBJ2-1, with D uncertain. The V gene lost 1 base and the J gene lost 6 bases, with 5 bases spanning the gap. The V gene's germline CDR1 is SGHKS and CDR2 YYEKEE (reference sequence). The CDR3 is 12 residues long. The CDR3: CASSLFGNEQFF. The CDR3 DNA follows: TGTGCCAGCAGCTTGTTCGGCAATGAGCAGTTCTTC.

The chain employs TRBV6-5 and TRBJ1-1, with no clear D. CDR3 size: 13 residues. Germline V lookup: CDR1 MNHEY, CDR2 SVGAGI. Here the CDR3 reads CISRIKVGTEAFF. The CDR3 nucleotides read TGTATCAGCAGAATTAAGGTTGGCACTGAAGCTTTCTTT.

As for this clonotype: This may come from a read error, since a much larger clone is one base off. The V gene is TRBV10-3, the J gene TRBJ1-6, with a tentative D call TRBD1 (6 bases). CDR1 is ENHRY, CDR2 SYGVKD, per germline. V was cut by 6 bases and J by 8 bases, with 11 bases left in between. This CDR3 has 13 amino acids. CDR3 sequence: CAIRRQVDSPLHF. As DNA, the CDR3 is TGTGCCATCAGAAGACAGGTGGATTCACCCCTCCACTTT.

A word on this clonotype: This clone may be a read error of a much larger clone one base away. The CDR3 does not end in the conserved phenylalanine or tryptophan, so this is likely a read error. This rearrangement joins TRBV6-5 to TRBJ2-2; TRBD1 matches 9 bases. The germline V gene encodes CDR1 MNHEY and CDR2 SVGAGI. The CDR3 sequence is 15 residues long. Unmatched junction bases numbered 6, after V lost 6 bases and J lost 4 bases. CDR3 in DNA: TGTGCCAGCAGACCGGACAGGGGCGGCACCGGGGAGCTGTTTTCT. Its translation is CASRPDRGGTGELFS.

For this clonotype: A read error may account for a junction end that differs from germline. This chain connects TRBV29-1 to TRBJ2-1; 8 bases map to TRBD1. The CDR3 contains 13 residues. Germline lookup yields CDR1 SQVTM and CDR2 ANQGSEA. The CDR3 DNA reads as TGTGGCGTTGAAGATGTCGGACAGGGTAAGCAGTTCTTC. It encodes CGVEDVGQGKQFF.

Comments on this clonotype: At one end the junction does not follow the germline gene, possibly because of a read error. The chain has TRBV11-2 and TRBJ2-7; 7 bases agree with TRBD2. Germline CDR1 reads SGHAT; CDR2 reads FQNNGV. CDR3 length equals 17 residues. CDR3 coding DNA: TGTGCCAGCAGCCAACCGGGTCTAGCGGAAGTGTTCCACGAGCGGTACTTC. Residues: CASSQPGLAEVFHERYF.

Comments on this clonotype: A much larger clone lies one base from this, so it may be a read error. The conserved closing phenylalanine or tryptophan is absent in this CDR3, likely reflecting a read error. The chain links TRBV6-2 or TRBV6-3 to TRBJ2-7; D gene uncertain. CDR3 length: 14 amino acids. CDR1 is MNHEY and CDR2 is SVGEGT in the germline V gene. V was shortened by 8 bases and J by 3 bases, with 17 bases between the two germline ends. The CDR3 DNA sequence: TGTGCCAGCCGCCCCGGCTCCTCCATCTACGAGCAGTACTTA. Protein: CASRPGSSIYEQYL.

This clonotype was seen a few times. This rearrangement joins TRBV4-3 to TRBJ2-7; 7 positions match TRBD1. Germline V lookup: CDR1 LGHNA, CDR2 YSLEER. This CDR3 contains 15 residues. The V segment lost 1 base and the J segment 3 bases; nucleotides outside the gene matches: 6. The chain's CDR3 is CASSQVETGNYEQYF. The CDR3 coding sequence is TGCGCCAGCAGCCAAGTCGAGACAGGGAACTACGAGCAGTACTTC.

A word on this clonotype: Being one base from a much bigger clone, this may be a read error. The chain carries TRBV29-1 and TRBJ1-1, with a weak D call TRBD1 (6 bases). The CDR3 runs to 13 residues. CDR1 and CDR2 (germline): SQVTM, ANQGSEA. CDR3 coding DNA: TGCAGCGTTGTCAGGGGTTTGGGCACTAAAGCTTTCTTT. The encoded protein is CSVVRGLGTKAFF.

About this clonotype itself: A much larger clone sits a single nucleotide away, making a read error possible. The gene calls are TRBV29-1 and TRBJ1-4; 9 bases are a match to TRBD1. V shed 7 bases, J shed 5 bases, and the junction held 23 bases outside the gene matches. Germline V gene lookup returns CDR1 SQVTM and CDR2 ANQGSEA. The CDR3 has 19 amino acids. The CDR3 reads CSDVMAEGTGKAWNEKLFF. The CDR3 DNA is TGCAGCGATGTAATGGCGGAGGGGACAGGGAAGGCCTGGAATGAAAAACTGTTTTTT.

A note on this clonotype: The junction departs from germline at one end; a sequencing error may be responsible. V and J are TRBV11-2 and TRBJ2-5, with D possibly TRBD2 on 5 matching bases. The CDR3 covers 14 residues. Germline CDR1 is SGHAT and CDR2 is FQNNGV. CDR3 bases: TGTGACAGCAGTCCGAATAGTGTCGGGGAGACCCGGTACTTC. Residues: CDSSPNSVGETRYF.

On this clonotype: This may arise from a read error, as a much more abundant clone is one base away. The chain has TRBV4-2 and TRBJ2-2; 8 bases are a match to TRBD1. The V gene's germline CDR1 is LGHNA and CDR2 YNFKEQ. The CDR3 consists of 18 residues. In DNA form, the CDR3 reads TGTGCCAGCAGCCACCGAACAGGGGGACAGGTTAACACCAGGGAGCTGTTTTTT. It codes for CASSHRTGGQVNTRELFF.

As to this clonotype: An end of the junction does not agree with germline; a read error may underlie this. CDR3 nucleotide sequence: TGTGCCAGCAGTTTAGAATTACCCTACGTGCAGTACTTC. Its translation: CASSLELPYVQYF. This rearrangement joins TRBV28 to TRBJ2-7, with D hard to call. CDR1 is MDHEN and CDR2 is SYDVKM in the germline V gene. This CDR3 has 13 amino acids.

A note on this clonotype: The germline gene is not matched at one end of the junction; a read error may be the cause. The gene calls are TRBV10-3 and TRBJ1-2, with a possible D match to TRBD1 (5 bases). CDR1 and CDR2 (germline): ENHRY, SYGVKD. The CDR3 length is 16 residues. The CDR3 protein is CAISESGRAPNYGHTF. Written as DNA, the CDR3 is TGTGCCATCAGTGAGTCGGGCAGGGCCCCTAACTATGGCCACACCTTC.

Worth noting for this clonotype: One end of the junction does not line up with germline, which may come from a read error. This chain joins TRBV6-5 and TRBJ2-2; 10 nucleotides agree with TRBD2. From germline, CDR1 is MNHEY and CDR2 SVGAGI. The CDR3 runs 13 residues. The CDR3 nucleotides read TGTGCCAGCAGGGGACTAGCGTCCGGGGGGCTGTTTTTC. Protein sequence: CASRGLASGGLFF.